This TCR beta chain was sequenced for a study of blood T cell repertoires in COVID-19. Study-level background: In each case, the material was cDNA or gDNA derived from T cells, B-cell-depleted T cells, or PBMCs.

Per the original data handling: It was from reference gene primer amplification that nucleated cell counts were estimated. TCRdb keeps only in-frame clones here, not all; method: immunoSEQ multiplex PCR. For V, J and clone size, that table is used; D and trimming come from the DNA. The sample includes 150,000 to 200,000 clones, around four fifths of them seen just once. During active infection, Seattle patients enrolled and were then monitored through disease. This CDR3 spans 14 amino acids. Germline CDR1 is MNHEY and CDR2 is SVGAGI. The ends lost 5 bases at V and 1 base at J; junction bases unmatched: 3.

The J gene is TRBJ2-3, the V gene TRBV6-5; 7 bases are a match to TRBD1. This TCR was recovered from a woman over 75 with COVID-19, enrolled during active disease. Source material: peripheral blood. CDR3 coding DNA: TGTGCCAGCAGTAGACAGGGACGCACAGATACGCAGTATTTT. Its translation is CASSRQGRTDTQYF.